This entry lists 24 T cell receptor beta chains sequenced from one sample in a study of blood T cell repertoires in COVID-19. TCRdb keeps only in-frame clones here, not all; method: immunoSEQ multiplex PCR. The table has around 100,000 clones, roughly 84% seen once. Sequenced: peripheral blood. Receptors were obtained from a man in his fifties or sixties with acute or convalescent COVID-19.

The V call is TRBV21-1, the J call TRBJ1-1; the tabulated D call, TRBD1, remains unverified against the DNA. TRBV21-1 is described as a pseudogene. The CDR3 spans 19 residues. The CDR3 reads CASSKSPPDSQPKNTEAFF. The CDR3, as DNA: TGTGCCAGCAGCAAGTCCCCCCCGGACAGTCAGCCTAAGAACACTGAAGCTTTCTTT.

For the CDR3, the DNA is TGTGCCAGCAGCTTGGCGGGGACAGGGGGCTCGGGCTATGGCTACACCTTC. It translates to CASSLAGTGGSGYGYTF. The chain is built from TRBV5-4 and TRBJ1-2; 12 nucleotides align to TRBD1. The V and J ends lost 0 bases and 4 bases, in that order; junction bases with no gene match: 7. Germline V gene data show CDR1 as SGHNT and CDR2 as YYREEE (reference sequence). The CDR3 covers 17 residues.

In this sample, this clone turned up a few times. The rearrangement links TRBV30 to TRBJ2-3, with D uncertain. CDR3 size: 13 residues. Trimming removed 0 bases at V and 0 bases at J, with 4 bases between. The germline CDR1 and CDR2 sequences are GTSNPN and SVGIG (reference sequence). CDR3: CAWSVYSTDTQYF. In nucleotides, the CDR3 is TGTGCCTGGAGTGTCTATAGCACAGATACGCAGTATTTT. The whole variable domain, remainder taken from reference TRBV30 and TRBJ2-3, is SQTIHQWPATLVQPVGSPLSLECTVEGTSNPNLYWYRQAAGRGLQLLFYSVGIGQISSEVPQNLSASRPQDRQFILSSKKLLLSDSGFYLCAWSVYSTDTQYFGPGTRLTVL.

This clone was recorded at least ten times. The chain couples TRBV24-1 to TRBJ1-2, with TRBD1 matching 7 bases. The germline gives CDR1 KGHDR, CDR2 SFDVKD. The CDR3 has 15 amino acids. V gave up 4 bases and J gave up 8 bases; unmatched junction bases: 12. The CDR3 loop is CATSEDRDSLRGYTF. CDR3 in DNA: TGTGCCACCAGTGAGGACCGGGACAGCCTGCGAGGCTACACCTTC.

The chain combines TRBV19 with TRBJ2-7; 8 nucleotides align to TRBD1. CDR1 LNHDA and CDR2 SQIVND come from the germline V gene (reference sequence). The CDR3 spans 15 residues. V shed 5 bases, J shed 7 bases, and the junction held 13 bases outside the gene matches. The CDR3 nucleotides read TGTGCCAGTAGTCCACAGGGGGTTCAGATCAATGAGCAGTACTTC. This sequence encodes CASSPQGVQINEQYF.

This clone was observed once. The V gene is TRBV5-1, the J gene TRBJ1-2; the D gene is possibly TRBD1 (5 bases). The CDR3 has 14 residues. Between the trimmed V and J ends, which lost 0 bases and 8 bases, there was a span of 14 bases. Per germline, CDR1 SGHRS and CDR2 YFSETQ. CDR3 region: CASSLGAGERGYTF. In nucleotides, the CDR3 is TGCGCCAGCAGCTTGGGTGCGGGGGAAAGGGGCTACACCTTC.

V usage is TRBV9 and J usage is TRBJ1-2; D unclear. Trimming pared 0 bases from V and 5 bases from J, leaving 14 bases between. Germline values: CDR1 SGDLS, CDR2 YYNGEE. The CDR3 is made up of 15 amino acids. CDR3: CASSVDGLGGYGYTF. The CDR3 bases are TGTGCCAGCAGCGTAGACGGCCTTGGAGGATATGGCTACACCTTC.

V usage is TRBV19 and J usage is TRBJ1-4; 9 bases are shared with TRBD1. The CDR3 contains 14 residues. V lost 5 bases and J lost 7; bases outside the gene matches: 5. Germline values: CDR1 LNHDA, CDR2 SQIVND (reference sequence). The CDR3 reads CASSPGQGREKLFF. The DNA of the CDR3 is TGTGCCAGTAGTCCGGGACAGGGACGTGAAAAACTGTTTTTT.

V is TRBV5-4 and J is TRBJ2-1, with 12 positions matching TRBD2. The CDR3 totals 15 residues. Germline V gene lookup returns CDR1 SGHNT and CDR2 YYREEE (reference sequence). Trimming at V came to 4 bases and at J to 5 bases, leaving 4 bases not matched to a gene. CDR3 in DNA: TGTGCCAGCAGCGACGGACTAGCGGGGAACAATGAGCAGTTCTTC. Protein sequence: CASSDGLAGNNEQFF.

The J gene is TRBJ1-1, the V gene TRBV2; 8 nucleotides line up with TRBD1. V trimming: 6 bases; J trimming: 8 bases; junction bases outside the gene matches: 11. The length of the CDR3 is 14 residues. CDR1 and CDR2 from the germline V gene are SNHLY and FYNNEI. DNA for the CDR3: TGTGCCAGCAGCCTTCAACCCCGGACAGGGGAAGCTTTCTTT. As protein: CASSLQPRTGEAFF.

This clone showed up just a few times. Here the CDR3 DNA reads TGTGCCAGCAGCTTGAACCAGGGGCCTGAAAAACTGTTTTTT. It translates to CASSLNQGPEKLFF. The chain recombines TRBV11-2 with TRBJ1-4, with D possibly TRBD1 on 6 matching bases. Trimming removed 3 bases at V and 7 bases at J, with 12 bases between. Germline CDR1 and CDR2: SGHAT and FQNNGV. The CDR3 contains 14 residues.

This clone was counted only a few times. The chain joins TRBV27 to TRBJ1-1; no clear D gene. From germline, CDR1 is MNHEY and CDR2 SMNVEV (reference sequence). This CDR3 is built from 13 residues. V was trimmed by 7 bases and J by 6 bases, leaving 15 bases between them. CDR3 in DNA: TGTGCCAGCACTGGGCAACGGTCGGCTGAAGCTTTCTTT. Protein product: CASTGQRSAEAFF.

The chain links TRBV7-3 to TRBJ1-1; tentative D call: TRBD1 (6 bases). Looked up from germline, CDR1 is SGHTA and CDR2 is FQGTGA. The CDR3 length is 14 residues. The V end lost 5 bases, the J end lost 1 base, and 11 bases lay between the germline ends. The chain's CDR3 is CASSPGVENTEAFF. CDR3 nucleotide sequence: TGTGCCAGCAGCCCAGGGGTCGAGAACACTGAAGCTTTCTTT.

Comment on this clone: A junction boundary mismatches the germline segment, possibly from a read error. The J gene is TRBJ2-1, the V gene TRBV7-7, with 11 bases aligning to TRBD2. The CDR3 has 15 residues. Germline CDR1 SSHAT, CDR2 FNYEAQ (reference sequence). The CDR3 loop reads CASSPTSGDVNEQFF. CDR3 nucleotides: TGTGCTAGCAGCCCGACTAGCGGGGATGTCAATGAGCAGTTCTTC.

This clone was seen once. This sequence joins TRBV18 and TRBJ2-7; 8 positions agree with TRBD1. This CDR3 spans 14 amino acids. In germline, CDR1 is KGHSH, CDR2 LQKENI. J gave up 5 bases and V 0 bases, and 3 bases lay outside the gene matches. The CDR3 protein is CASSPPTGVHEQYF. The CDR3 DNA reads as TGTGCCAGCTCACCACCGACAGGGGTTCACGAGCAGTACTTC.

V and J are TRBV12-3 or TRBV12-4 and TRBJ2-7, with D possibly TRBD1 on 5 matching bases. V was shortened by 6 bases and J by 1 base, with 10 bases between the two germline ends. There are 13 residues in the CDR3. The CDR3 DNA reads TGTGCCAGCAGAACGGACAAGTCCTACGAGCAGTACTTC. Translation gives CASRTDKSYEQYF.

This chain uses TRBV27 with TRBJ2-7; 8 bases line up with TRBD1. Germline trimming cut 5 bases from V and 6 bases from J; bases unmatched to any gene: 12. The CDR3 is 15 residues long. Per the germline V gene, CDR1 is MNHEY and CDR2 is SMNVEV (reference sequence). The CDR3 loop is CASSLLQGAAGEQYF. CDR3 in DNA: TGTGCCAGCAGTCTGCTTCAGGGGGCGGCAGGCGAGCAGTACTTC.

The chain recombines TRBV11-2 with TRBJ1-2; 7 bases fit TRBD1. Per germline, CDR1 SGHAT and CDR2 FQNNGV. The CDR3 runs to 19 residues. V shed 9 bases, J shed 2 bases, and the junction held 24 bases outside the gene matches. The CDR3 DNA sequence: TGTGCCAGTTCCAGGGGGGCTGGATTCCAGGGGTCGGACAACTATGGCTACACCTTC. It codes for CASSRGAGFQGSDNYGYTF.

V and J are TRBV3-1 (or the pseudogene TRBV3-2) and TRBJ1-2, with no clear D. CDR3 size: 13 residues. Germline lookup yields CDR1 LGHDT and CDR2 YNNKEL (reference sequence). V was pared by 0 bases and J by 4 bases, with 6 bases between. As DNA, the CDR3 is TGTGCCAGCAGCCAAGATGTCAGCTATGGCTACACCTTC. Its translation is CASSQDVSYGYTF.

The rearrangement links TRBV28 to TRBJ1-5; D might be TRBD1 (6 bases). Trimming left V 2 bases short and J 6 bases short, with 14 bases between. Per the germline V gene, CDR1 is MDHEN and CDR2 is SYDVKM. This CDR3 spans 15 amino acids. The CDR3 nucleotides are TGTGCCAGCAGTTTAACAGGGCCAGGCCGTCAGCCCCAGCATTTT. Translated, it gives CASSLTGPGRQPQHF.

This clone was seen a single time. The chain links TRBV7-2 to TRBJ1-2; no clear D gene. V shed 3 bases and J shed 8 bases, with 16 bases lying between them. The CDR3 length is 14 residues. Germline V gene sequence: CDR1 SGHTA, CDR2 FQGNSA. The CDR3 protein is CASSLWLREGGYTF. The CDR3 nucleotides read TGTGCCAGCAGCTTGTGGCTCCGGGAAGGCGGCTACACCTTC.

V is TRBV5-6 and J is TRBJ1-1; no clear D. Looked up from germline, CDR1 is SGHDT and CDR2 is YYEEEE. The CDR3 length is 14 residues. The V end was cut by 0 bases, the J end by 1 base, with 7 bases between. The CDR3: CASSLVKQNTEAFF. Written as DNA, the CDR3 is TGTGCCAGCAGCTTGGTGAAACAGAACACTGAAGCTTTCTTT.

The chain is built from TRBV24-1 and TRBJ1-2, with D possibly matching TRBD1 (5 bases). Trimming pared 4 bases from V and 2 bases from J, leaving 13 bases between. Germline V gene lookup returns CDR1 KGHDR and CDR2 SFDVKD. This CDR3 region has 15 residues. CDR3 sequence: CATSDPSGGNYGYTF. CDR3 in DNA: TGTGCCACCAGTGACCCCAGCGGGGGAAACTATGGCTACACCTTC.

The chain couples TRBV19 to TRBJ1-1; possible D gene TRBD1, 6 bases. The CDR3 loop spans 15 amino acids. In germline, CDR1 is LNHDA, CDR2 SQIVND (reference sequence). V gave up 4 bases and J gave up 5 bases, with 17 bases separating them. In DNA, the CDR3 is TGTGCCAGTAGTAGGCCCCAGGGGATCGGGACTGAAGCTTTCTTT. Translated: CASSRPQGIGTEAFF. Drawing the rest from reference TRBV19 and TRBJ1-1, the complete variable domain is DGGITQSPKYLFRKEGQNVTLSCEQNLNHDAMYWYRQDPGQGLRLIYYSQIVNDFQKGDIAEGYSVSREKKESFPLTVTSAQKNPTAFYLCASSRPQGIGTEAFFGQGTRLTVV.